One and the same sample provided the 2 T cell receptor beta chains below, sequenced in a study of CD8 T cells in Susac syndrome (dated by TCRdb to the late 2010s). The library came from the immunoSEQ multiplex PCR assay. RNA was extracted using the RNeasy kit, and about 0.5 to 1 microgram was reverse transcribed with random hexamers. TCRdb itself trimmed the public reads at Q25 with fastp, ran MiXCR and retained productive beta chains. One record per CDR3 amino acid sequence lists the most common genes and DNA. Recorded for this sample are about 100,000 distinct CDR3 sequences; nearly 97% of them occurred a single time. The ten largest make up approximately 0.33% of the sample. Sequenced: CD8+ T cells from PBMCs. The receptors were gathered from a human donor with Susac syndrome.

The chain couples TRBV15 to TRBJ2-5, with D perhaps TRBD1 or TRBD2 (5 bases each). CDR1 and CDR2 from the germline V gene are LNHNV and YYDKDF (reference sequence). CDR3 length: 15 residues. Trimming shortened V by 0 bases and J by 5 bases, and 13 bases separated the two germline ends. The CDR3 DNA sequence: TGTGCCACCAGCAGAGATCGGGGCCCCCGGGAGACCCAGTACTTC. Translating gives CATSRDRGPRETQYF.

The rearrangement links TRBV5-6 to TRBJ1-1, with no clear D. V was trimmed by 2 bases and J by 1 base, leaving 12 bases between them. The CDR3 runs to 15 residues. CDR1 and CDR2 from the germline V gene are SGHDT and YYEEEE. This CDR3 reads CASSFTPQGNTEAFF. In nucleotides, the CDR3 is TGTGCCAGCAGCTTCACCCCACAAGGGAACACTGAAGCTTTCTTT.